This T cell receptor (beta chain) was sequenced in a study of control samples from healthy donors and cancer patients. The V gene lost 0 bases and the J gene lost 4 bases, with 12 bases spanning the gap. The CDR3 consists of 15 residues. The V gene's germline CDR1 is SGHAT and CDR2 FQNNGV. Sequencing used immunoSEQ multiplex PCR; TCRdb keeps in-frame clones, though not all of them. This sample yields about 130,000 clones, of which 91% are seen a single time; roughly 7.8% belongs to the top ten. This clonotype originated in a man younger than 30 in good health. This rearrangement joins TRBV11-2 to TRBJ2-5; no clear D gene. Sequenced sample: blood. The CDR3 reads CASSLDVRRVETQYF. DNA for the CDR3: TGTGCCAGCAGCTTAGATGTTCGGAGAGTAGAGACCCAGTACTTC.